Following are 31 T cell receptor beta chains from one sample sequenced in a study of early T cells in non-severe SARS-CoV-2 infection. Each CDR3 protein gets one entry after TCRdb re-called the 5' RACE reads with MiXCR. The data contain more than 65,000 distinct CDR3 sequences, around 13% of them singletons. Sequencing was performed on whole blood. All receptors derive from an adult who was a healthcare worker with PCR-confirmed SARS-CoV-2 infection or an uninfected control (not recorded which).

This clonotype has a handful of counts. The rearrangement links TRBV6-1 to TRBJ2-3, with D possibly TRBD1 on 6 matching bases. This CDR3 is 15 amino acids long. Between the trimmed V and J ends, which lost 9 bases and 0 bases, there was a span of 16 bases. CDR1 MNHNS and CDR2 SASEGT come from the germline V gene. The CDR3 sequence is CASRRTDTSTDTQYF. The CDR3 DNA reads TGTGCCAGTCGAAGGACAGATACTAGCACAGATACGCAGTATTTT.

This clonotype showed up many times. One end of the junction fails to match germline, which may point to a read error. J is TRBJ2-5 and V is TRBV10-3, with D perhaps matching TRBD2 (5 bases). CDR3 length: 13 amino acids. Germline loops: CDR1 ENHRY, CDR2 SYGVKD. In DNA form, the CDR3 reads TGTGCCATCAGTGAGAGTAAGGCGGTCCCGGGGAACTTC. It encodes CAISESKAVPGNF.

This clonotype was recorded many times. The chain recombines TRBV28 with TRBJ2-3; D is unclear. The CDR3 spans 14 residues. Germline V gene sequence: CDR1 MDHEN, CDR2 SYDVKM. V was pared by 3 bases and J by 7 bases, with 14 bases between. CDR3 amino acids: CASSFTRPTNTQYF. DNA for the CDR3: TGTGCCAGCAGTTTCACCAGGCCGACGAATACGCAGTATTTT. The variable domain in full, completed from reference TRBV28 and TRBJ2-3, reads DVKVTQSSRYLVKRTGEKVFLECVQDMDHENMFWYRQDPGLGLRLIYFSYDVKMKEKGDIPEGYSVSREKKERFSLILESASTNQTSMYLCASSFTRPTNTQYFGPGTRLTVL.

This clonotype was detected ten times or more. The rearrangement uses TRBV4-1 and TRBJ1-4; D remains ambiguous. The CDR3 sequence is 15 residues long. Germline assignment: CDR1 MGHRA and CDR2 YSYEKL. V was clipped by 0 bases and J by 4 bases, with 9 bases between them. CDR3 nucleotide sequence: TGCGCCAGCAGCCAAGAACACAGCCGTAATGAAAAACTGTTTTTT. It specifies CASSQEHSRNEKLFF.

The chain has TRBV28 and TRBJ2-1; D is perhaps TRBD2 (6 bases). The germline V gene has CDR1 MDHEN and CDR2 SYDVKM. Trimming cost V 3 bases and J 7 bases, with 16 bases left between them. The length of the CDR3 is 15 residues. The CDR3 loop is CASSFPGRGRNEQFF. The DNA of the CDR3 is TGTGCCAGCAGTTTTCCCGGACGGGGGAGGAATGAGCAGTTCTTC.

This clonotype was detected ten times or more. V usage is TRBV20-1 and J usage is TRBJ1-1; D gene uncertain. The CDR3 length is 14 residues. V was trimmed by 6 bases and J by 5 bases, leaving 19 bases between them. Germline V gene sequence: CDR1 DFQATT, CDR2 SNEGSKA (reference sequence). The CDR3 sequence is CSAPQSSAPTEAFF. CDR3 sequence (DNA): TGCAGTGCCCCACAAAGTAGCGCCCCAACTGAAGCTTTCTTT.

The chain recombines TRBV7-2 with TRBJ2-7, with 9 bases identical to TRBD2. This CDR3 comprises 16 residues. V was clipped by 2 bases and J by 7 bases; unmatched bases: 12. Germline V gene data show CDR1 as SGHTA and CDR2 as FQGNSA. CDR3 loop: CASSLLLAGSLSEQYF. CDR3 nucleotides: TGTGCCAGCAGCTTATTGCTAGCGGGGTCCCTTTCGGAGCAGTACTTC.

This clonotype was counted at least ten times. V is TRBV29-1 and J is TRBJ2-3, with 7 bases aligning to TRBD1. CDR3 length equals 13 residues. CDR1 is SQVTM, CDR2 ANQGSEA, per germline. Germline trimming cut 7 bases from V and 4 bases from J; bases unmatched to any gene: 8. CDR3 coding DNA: TGCAGCGAAGAGAGACAGGGATCAGATACGCAGTATTTT. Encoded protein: CSEERQGSDTQYF.

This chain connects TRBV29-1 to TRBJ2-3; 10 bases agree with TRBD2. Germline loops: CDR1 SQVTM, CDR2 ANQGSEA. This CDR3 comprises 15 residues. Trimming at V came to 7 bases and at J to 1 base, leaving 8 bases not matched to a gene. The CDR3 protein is CSAAGGPEGTDTQYF. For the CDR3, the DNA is TGCAGCGCAGCGGGAGGGCCGGAGGGCACAGATACGCAGTATTTT.

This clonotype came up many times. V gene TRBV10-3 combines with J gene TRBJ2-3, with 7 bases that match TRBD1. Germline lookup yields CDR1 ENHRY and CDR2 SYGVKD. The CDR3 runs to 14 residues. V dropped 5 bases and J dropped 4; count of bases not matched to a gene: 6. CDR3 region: CAISSRDSADTQYF. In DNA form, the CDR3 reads TGTGCCATCAGTTCTAGGGACAGCGCAGATACGCAGTATTTT.

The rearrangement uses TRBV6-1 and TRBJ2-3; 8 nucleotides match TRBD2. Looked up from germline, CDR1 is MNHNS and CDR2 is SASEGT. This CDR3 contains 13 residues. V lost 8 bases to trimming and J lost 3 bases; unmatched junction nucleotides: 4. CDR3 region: CASEKRETDTQYF. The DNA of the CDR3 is TGTGCCAGCGAAAAGCGGGAGACAGATACGCAGTATTTT.

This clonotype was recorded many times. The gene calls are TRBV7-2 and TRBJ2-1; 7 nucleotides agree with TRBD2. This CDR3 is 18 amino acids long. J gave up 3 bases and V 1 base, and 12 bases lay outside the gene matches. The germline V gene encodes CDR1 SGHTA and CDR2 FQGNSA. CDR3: CASSLGGKAGLIYNEQFF. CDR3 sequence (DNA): TGTGCCAGCAGCTTAGGGGGGAAAGCGGGGTTGATCTACAATGAGCAGTTCTTC.

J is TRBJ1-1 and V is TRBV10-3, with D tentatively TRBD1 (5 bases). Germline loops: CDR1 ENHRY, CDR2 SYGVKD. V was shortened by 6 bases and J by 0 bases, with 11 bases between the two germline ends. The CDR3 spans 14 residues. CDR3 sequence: CAIRLQGLNTEAFF. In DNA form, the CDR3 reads TGTGCCATCAGGCTTCAGGGATTGAACACTGAAGCTTTCTTT.

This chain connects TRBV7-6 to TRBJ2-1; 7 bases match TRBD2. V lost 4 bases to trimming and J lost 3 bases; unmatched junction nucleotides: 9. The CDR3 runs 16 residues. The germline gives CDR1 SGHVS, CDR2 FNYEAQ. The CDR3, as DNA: TGTGCCAGCAGCTCCATCCGCGGGAGTTTCTACAATGAGCAGTTCTTC. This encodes CASSSIRGSFYNEQFF.

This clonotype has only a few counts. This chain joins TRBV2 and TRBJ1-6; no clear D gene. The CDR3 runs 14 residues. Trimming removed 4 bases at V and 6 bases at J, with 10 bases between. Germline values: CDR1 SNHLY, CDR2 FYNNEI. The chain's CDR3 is CASSGSRINSPLHF. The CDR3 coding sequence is TGTGCCAGCAGTGGTTCCCGGATTAATTCACCCCTCCACTTT.

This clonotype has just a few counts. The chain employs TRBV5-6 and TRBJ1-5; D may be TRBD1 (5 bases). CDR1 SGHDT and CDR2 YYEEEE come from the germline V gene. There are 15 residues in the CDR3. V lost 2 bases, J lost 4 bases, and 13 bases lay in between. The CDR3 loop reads CASSFGYRTNQPQHF. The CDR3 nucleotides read TGTGCCAGCAGCTTTGGGTACAGGACGAATCAGCCCCAGCATTTT.

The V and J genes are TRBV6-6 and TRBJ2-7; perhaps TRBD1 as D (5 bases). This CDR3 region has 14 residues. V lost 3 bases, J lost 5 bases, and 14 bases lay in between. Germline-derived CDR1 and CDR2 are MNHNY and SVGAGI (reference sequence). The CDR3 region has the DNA TGTGCCAGCAGTTATGAGGACATCGGAAACGAGCAGTACTTC. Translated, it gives CASSYEDIGNEQYF.

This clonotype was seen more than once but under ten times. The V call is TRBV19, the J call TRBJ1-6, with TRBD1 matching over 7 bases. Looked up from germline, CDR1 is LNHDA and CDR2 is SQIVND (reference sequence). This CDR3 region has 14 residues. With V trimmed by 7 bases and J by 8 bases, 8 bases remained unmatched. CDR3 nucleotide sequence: TGTGCCAGTAAGTCCGACAGGGACGATTCACCCCTCCACTTT. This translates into CASKSDRDDSPLHF.

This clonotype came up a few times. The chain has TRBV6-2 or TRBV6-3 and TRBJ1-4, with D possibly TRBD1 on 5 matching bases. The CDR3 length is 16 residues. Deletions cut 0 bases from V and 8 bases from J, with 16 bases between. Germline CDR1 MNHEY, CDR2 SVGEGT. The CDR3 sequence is CASSYSSGGAREKLFF. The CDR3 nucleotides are TGTGCCAGCAGTTACTCCTCCGGCGGGGCCCGGGAAAAACTGTTTTTT.

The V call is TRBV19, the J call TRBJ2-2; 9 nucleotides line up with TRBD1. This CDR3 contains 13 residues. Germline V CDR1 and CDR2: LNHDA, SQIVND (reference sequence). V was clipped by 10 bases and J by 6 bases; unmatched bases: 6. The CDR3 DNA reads TGTGCCATCGGGACAGGGCGAGCCGGGGAGCTGTTTTTT. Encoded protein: CAIGTGRAGELFF. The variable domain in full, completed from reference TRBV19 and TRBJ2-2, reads DGGITQSPKYLFRKEGQNVTLSCEQNLNHDAMYWYRQDPGQGLRLIYYSQIVNDFQKGDIAEGYSVSREKKESFPLTVTSAQKNPTAFYLCAIGTGRAGELFFGEGSRLTVL.

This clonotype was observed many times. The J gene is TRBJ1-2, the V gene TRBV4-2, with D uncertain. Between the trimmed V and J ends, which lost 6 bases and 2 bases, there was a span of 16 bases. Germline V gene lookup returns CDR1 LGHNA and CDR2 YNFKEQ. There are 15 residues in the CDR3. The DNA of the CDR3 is TGTGCCAGCAGTCGAGAAAATGAAGGGAACTATGGCTACACCTTC. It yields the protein CASSRENEGNYGYTF.

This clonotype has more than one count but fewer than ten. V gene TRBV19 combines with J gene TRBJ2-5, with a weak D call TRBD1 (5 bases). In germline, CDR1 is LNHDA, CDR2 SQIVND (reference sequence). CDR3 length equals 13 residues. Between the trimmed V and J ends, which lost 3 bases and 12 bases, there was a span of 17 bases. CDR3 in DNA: TGTGCCAGTAGTATCAGTCGTGGCGACAGAGAGTACTTC. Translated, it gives CASSISRGDREYF.

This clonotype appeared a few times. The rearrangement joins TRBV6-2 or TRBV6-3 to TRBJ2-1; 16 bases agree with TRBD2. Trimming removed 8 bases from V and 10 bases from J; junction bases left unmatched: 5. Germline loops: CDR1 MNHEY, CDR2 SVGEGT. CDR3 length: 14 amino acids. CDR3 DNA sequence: TGTGCCAGCGGGACTAGCGGGAGGGCCTGGGAGCAGTTCTTC. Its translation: CASGTSGRAWEQFF.

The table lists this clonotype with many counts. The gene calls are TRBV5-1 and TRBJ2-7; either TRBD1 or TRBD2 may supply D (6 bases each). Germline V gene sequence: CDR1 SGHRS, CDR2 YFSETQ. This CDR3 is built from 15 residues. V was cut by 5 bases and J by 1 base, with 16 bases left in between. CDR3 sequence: CASSSGSRGSYEQYF. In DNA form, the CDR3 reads TGCGCCAGCAGTTCCGGGAGCAGGGGATCCTACGAGCAGTACTTC.

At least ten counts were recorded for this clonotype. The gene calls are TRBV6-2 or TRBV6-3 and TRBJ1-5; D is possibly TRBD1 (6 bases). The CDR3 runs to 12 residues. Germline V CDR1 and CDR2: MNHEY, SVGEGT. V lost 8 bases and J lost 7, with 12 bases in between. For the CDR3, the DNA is TGTGCCAGCCGTAGGGGGGAACAGCCCCAGCATTTT. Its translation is CASRRGEQPQHF.

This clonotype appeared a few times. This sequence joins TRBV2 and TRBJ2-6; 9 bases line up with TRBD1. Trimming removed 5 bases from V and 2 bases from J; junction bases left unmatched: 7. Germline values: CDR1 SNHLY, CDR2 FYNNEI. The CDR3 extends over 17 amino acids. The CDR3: CASSPTGGVTGANVLTF. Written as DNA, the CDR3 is TGTGCCAGCAGTCCCACAGGGGGCGTAACTGGGGCCAACGTCCTGACTTTC. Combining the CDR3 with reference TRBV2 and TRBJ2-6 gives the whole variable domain EPEVTQTPSHQVTQMGQEVILRCVPISNHLYFYWYRQILGQKVEFLVSFYNNEISEKSEIFDDQFSVERPDGSNFTLKIRSTKLEDSAMYFCASSPTGGVTGANVLTFGAGSRLTVL.

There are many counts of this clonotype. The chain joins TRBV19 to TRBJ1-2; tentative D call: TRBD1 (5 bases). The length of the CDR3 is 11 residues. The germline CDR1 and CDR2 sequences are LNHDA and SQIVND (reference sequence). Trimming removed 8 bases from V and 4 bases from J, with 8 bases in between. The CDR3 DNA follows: TGTGCCAGTCGTGGGACCTATGGCTACACCTTC. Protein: CASRGTYGYTF.

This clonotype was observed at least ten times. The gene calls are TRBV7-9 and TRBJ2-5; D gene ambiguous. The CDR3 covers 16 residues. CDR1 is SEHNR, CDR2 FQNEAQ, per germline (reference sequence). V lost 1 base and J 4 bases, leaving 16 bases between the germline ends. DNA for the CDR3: TGTGCCAGCAGCTTAGTCCCCTCCCCCCCGGCAGAGACCCAGTACTTC. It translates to CASSLVPSPPAETQYF.

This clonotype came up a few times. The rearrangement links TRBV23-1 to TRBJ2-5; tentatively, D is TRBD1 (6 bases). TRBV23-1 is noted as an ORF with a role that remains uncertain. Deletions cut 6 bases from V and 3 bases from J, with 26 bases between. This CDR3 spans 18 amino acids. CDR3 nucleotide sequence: TGCGCCAGCAGAAAGAACAGGGTCTTACTTCTAGAAAAAGAGACCCAGTACTTC. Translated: CASRKNRVLLLEKETQYF.

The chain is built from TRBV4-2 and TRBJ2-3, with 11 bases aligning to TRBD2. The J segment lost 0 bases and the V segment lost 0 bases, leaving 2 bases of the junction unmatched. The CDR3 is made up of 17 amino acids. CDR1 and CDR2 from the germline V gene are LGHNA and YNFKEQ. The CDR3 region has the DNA TGTGCCAGCAGCCAAGATCGGACTAGCGGGAGCACAGATACGCAGTATTTT. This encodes CASSQDRTSGSTDTQYF.

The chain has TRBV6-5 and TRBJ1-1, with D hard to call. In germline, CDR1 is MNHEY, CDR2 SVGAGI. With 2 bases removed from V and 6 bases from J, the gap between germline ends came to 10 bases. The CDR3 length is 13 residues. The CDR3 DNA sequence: TGTGCCAGCAGTTACGGGGAAGGATCTGAAGCTTTCTTT. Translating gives CASSYGEGSEAFF.